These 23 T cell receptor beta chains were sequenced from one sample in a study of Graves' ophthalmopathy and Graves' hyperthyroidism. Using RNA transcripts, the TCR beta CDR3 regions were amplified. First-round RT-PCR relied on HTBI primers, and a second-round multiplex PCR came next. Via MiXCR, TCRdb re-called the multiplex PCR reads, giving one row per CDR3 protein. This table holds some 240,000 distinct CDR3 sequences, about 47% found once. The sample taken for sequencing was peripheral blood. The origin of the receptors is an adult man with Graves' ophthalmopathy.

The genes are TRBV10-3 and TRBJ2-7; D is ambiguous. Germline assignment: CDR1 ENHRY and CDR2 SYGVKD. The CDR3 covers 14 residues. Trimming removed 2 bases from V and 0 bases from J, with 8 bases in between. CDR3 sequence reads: CAISEGRTSYEQYF. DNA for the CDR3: TGTGCCATCAGTGAGGGGCGGACCTCCTACGAGCAGTACTTC.

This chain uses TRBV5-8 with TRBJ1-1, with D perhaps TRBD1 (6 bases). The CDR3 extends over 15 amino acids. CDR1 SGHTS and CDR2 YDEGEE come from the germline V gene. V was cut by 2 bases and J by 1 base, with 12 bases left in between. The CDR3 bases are TGTGCCAGCAGCTTCGGACAGCTAGAGAACACTGAAGCTTTCTTT. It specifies CASSFGQLENTEAFF.

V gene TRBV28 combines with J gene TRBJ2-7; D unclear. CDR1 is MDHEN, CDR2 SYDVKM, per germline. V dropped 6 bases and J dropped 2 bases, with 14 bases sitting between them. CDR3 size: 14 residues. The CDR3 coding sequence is TGTGCCAGCAGAGAGAGAGGTGGTCCCTACGAGCAGTACTTC. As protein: CASRERGGPYEQYF.

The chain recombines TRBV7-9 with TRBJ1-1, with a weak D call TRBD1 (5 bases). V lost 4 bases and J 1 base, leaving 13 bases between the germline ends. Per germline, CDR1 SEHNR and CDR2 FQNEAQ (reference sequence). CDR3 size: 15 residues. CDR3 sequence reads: CASSSRDWENTEAFF. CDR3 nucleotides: TGTGCCAGCAGCTCTCGGGACTGGGAGAACACTGAAGCTTTCTTT.

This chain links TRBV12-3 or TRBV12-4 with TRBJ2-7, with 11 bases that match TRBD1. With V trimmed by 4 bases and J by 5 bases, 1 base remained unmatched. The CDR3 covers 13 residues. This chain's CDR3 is CASSWTGGNEQYF. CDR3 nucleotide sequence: TGTGCCAGCAGTTGGACAGGGGGCAACGAGCAGTACTTC.

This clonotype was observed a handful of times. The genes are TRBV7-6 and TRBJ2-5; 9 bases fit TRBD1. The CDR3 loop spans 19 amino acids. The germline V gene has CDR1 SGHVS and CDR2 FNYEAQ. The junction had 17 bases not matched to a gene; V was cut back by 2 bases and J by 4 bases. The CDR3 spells CASSLCHTSDRGSGETQYF. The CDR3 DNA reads TGTGCCAGCAGCTTATGCCACACATCGGACAGGGGAAGCGGAGAGACCCAGTACTTC.

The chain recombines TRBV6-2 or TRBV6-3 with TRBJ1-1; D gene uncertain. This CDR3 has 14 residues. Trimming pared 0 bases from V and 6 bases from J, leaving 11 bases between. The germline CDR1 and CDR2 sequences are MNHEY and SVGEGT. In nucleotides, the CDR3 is TGTGCCAGCAGTTACTCGCGCCCCCTCCCTGAAGCTTTCTTT. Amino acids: CASSYSRPLPEAFF.

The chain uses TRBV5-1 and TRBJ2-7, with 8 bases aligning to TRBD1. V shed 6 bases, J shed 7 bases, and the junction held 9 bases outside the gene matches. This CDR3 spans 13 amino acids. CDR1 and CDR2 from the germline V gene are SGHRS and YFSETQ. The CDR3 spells CASTPQGAKEQYF. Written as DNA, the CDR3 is TGCGCCAGCACGCCCCAGGGGGCAAAGGAGCAGTACTTC. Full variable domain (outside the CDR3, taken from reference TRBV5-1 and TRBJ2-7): KAGVTQTPRYLIKTRGQQVTLSCSPISGHRSVSWYQQTPGQGLQFLFEYFSETQRNKGNFPGRFSGRQFSNSRSEMNVSTLELGDSALYLCASTPQGAKEQYFGPGTRLTVT.

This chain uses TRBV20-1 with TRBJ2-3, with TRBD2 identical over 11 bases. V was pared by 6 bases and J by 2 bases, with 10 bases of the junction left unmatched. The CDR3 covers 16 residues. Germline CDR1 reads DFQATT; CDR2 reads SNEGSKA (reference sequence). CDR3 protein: CSATTGTSGITDTQYF. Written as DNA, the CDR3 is TGCAGTGCCACTACCGGGACTAGCGGAATCACAGATACGCAGTATTTT.

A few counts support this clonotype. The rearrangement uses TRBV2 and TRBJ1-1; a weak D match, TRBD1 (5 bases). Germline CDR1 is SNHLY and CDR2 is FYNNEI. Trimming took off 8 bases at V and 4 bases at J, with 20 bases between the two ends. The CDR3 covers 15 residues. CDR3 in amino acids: CASFTGTLGGTEAFF. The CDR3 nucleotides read TGTGCCAGCTTTACCGGGACCTTAGGTGGCACTGAAGCTTTCTTT.

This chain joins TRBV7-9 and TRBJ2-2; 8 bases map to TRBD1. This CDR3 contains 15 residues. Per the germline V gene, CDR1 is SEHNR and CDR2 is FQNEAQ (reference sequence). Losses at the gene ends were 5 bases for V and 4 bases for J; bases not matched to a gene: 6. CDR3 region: CASSDAGGSTGELFF. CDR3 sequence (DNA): TGTGCCAGCAGCGACGCAGGGGGCAGCACCGGGGAGCTGTTTTTT.

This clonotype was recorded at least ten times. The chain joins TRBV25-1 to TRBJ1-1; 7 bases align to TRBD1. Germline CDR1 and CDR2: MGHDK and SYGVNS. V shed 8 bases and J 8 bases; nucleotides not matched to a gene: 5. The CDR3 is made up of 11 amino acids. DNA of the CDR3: TGTGCCAGCCTTCAGGGGGGAGAAGCTTTCTTT. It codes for CASLQGGEAFF.

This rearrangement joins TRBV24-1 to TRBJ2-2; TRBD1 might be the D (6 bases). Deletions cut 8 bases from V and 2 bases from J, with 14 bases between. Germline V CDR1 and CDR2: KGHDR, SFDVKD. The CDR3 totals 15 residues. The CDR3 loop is CATKDHRVNTGELFF. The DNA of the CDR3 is TGTGCCACCAAGGACCACAGGGTAAACACCGGGGAGCTGTTTTTT.

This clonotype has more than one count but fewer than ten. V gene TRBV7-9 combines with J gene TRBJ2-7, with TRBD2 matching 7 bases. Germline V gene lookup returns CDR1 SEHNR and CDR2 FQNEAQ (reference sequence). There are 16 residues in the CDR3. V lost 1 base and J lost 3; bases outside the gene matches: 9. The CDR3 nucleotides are TGTGCCAGCAGCTTAGGTGGAGCGGGGAAACACTACGAGCAGTACTTC. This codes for CASSLGGAGKHYEQYF.

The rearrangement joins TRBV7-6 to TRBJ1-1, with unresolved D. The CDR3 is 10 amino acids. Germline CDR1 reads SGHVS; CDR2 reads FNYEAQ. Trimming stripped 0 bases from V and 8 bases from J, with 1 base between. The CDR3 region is CASSLAEAFF. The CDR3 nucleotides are TGTGCCAGCAGCTTAGCGGAAGCTTTCTTT.

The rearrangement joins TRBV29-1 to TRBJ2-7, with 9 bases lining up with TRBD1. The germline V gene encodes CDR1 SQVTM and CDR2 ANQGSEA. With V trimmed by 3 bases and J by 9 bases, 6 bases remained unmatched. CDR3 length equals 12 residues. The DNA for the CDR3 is TGCAGCGTTGATCAGACAGGGGGTTCGCAGTACTTC. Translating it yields CSVDQTGGSQYF.

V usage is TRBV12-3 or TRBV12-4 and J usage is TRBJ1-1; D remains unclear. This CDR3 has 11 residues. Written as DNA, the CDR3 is TGTGCTAGTGGTTTAAGGACTGAAGCTTTCTTT. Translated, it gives CASGLRTEAFF.

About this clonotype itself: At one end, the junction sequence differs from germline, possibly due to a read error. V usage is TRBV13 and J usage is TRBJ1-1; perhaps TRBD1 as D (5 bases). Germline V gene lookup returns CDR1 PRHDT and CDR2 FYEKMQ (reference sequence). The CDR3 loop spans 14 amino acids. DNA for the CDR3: TGTGCCAGCAGCTTAGGCCGACAGTACACTGAAGCTTCCTTT. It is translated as CASSLGRQYTEASF.

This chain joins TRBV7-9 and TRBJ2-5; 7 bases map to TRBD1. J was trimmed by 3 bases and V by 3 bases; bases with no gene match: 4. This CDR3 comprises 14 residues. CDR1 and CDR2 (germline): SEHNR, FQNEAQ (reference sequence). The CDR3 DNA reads TGTGCCAGCAGCTTTGGACAGGCGGAAGAGACCCAGTACTTC. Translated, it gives CASSFGQAEETQYF. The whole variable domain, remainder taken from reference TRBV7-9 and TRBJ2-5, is DTGVSQNPRHKITKRGQNVTFRCDPISEHNRLYWYRQTLGQGPEFLTYFQNEAQLEKSRLLSDRFSAERPKGSFSTLEIQRTEQGDSAMYLCASSFGQAEETQYFGPGTRLLVL.

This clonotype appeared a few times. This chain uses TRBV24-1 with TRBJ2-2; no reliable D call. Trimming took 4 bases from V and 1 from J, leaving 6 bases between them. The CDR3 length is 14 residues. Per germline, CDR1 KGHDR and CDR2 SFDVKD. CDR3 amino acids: CATSDSWNTGELFF. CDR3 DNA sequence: TGTGCCACCAGTGACAGCTGGAACACCGGGGAGCTGTTTTTT.

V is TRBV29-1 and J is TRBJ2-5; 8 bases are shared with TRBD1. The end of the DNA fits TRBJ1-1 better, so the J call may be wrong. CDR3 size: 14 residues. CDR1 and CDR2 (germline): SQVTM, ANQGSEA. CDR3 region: CSVEETGGSTEAFF. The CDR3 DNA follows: TGCAGCGTTGAAGAAACAGGGGGGAGCACTGAAGCTTTCTTT.

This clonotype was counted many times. The CDR3 DNA follows: TGTGCCAGCACTCCTCGGCAGGGGGGGAACACTGAAGCTTTCTTT. Residues: CASTPRQGGNTEAFF. The J gene is TRBJ1-1, the V gene TRBV25-1, with 7 bases matching TRBD1. The CDR3 is made up of 15 amino acids. CDR1 is MGHDK and CDR2 is SYGVNS in the germline V gene. V dropped 7 bases and J dropped 1; count of bases not matched to a gene: 9.

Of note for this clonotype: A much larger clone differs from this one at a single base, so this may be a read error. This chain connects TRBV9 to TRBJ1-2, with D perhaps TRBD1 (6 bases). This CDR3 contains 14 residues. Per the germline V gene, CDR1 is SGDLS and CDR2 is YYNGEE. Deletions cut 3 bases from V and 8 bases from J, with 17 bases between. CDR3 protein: CASSAAAAGDGYTF. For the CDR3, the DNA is TGTGCCAGCAGCGCAGCTGCGGCAGGGGACGGCTACACCTTC.